The T cell receptor beta chain described here comes from a study of cytomegalovirus exposure and HLA in healthy donors. Trimming at V came to 7 bases and at J to 3 bases, leaving 0 bases not matched to a gene. In germline, CDR1 is SGDLS, CDR2 YYNGEE. The CDR3 runs 12 residues. The table came from immunoSEQ multiplex PCR; TCRdb's copy has only in-frame clones and leaves some out. The repertoire holds some 130,000 clones, with 75% to 90% as singletons. The rearrangement links TRBV9 to TRBJ2-7, with 11 bases aligning to TRBD1. This clonotype originated in a woman younger than 35 in good health and CMV-seronegative. Sequences were obtained from PBMCs. The CDR3 nucleotides read TGTGCCAGCGGGACAGGGGGCTACGAGCAGTACTTC. Residues: CASGTGGYEQYF. The full variable domain, rest sourced from reference TRBV9 and TRBJ2-7, is DSGVTQTPKHLITATGQRVTLRCSPRSGDLSVYWYQQSLDQGLQFLIQYYNGEERAKGNILERFSAQQFPDLHSELNLSSLELGDSALYFCASGTGGYEQYFGPGTRLTVT.